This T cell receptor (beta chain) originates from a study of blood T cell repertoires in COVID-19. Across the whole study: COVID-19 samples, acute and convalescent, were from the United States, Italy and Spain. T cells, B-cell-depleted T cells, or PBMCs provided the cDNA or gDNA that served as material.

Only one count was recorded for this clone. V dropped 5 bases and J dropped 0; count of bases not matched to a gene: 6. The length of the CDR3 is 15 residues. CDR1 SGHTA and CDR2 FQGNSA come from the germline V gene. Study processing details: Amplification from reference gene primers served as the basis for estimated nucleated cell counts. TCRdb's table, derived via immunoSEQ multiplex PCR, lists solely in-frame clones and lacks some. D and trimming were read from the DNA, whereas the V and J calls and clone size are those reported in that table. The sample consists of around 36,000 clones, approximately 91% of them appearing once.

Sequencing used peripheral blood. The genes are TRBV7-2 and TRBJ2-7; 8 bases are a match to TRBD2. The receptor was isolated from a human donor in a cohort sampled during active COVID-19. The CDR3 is CASSISGVSSYEQYF. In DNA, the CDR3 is TGTGCCAGCAGCATTAGCGGGGTCAGCTCCTACGAGCAGTACTTC. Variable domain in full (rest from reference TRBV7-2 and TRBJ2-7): GAGVSQSPSNKVTEKGKDVELRCDPISGHTALYWYRQSLGQGLEFLIYFQGNSAPDKSGLPSDRFSAERTGGSVSTLTIQRTQQEDSAVYLCASSISGVSSYEQYFGPGTRLTVT.